This entry lists 21 T cell receptor beta chains sequenced from one sample in a study of T cell repertoires in cytomegalovirus infection. TCRdb re-called the reads through MiXCR, storing one row per CDR3 protein. The data hold around 550,000 distinct CDR3 sequences, with about a quarter observed a single time. Sequencing input: PBMCs. The receptors shown here come from a human donor in good health (CMV status not recorded). Some clones in this sample may be carry-over from other donors' samples.

The chain links TRBV12-3 or TRBV12-4 to TRBJ2-7; 7 bases are shared with TRBD2. V dropped 4 bases and J dropped 2; count of bases not matched to a gene: 5. The length of the CDR3 is 14 residues. This chain's CDR3 is CASSYSGSTYEQYF. The DNA for the CDR3 is TGTGCCAGCAGTTATAGCGGGTCCACCTACGAGCAGTACTTC.

This clonotype was recorded a few times. The rearrangement joins TRBV28 to TRBJ2-1; D may be TRBD2 (6 bases). Germline V gives CDR1 MDHEN, CDR2 SYDVKM. The CDR3 sequence is 15 residues long. V dropped 2 bases and J dropped 7 bases, with 15 bases sitting between them. The CDR3 region is CASSLRGRPRNEQFF. The CDR3 bases are TGTGCCAGCAGTTTAAGAGGGAGGCCCAGGAATGAGCAGTTCTTC.

This clonotype has a handful of counts. The chain links TRBV2 to TRBJ2-5; 13 nucleotides align to TRBD2. V lost 5 bases to trimming and J lost 4 bases; unmatched junction nucleotides: 13. Germline CDR1 reads SNHLY; CDR2 reads FYNNEI. The CDR3 spans 18 residues. CDR3 in amino acids: CASSQMRTSGGPGETQYF. CDR3 DNA: TGTGCCAGCAGTCAAATGAGGACTAGCGGGGGCCCGGGAGAGACCCAGTACTTC.

J is TRBJ1-4 and V is TRBV24-1, with D uncertain. Looked up from germline, CDR1 is KGHDR and CDR2 is SFDVKD. V lost 8 bases and J 3 bases, leaving 12 bases between the germline ends. CDR3 length: 14 amino acids. CDR3 loop: CATILVEANEKLFF. The DNA for the CDR3 is TGTGCCACCATCTTAGTTGAAGCTAATGAAAAACTGTTTTTT.

This rearrangement joins TRBV7-2 to TRBJ2-7, with a tentative D call TRBD2 (6 bases). Trimming took 5 bases from V and 4 from J, leaving 15 bases between them. The CDR3 consists of 14 residues. Germline CDR1 SGHTA, CDR2 FQGNSA. CDR3 in DNA: TGTGCCAGCAGCCGGGGCGGGGCCGCTTACGAGCAGTACTTC. Protein sequence: CASSRGGAAYEQYF.

This clonotype was seen ten or more times. This chain connects TRBV12-3 or TRBV12-4 to TRBJ2-6; 10 nucleotides agree with TRBD1. With 3 bases clipped from V and 1 base from J, the junction kept 3 bases outside the gene matches. The CDR3 totals 17 residues. CDR3 sequence reads: CASSFWTGGSGANVLTF. CDR3 nucleotide sequence: TGTGCCAGCAGTTTTTGGACAGGGGGTTCTGGGGCCAACGTCCTGACTTTC.

This clonotype has a handful of counts. The genes are TRBV7-9 and TRBJ2-7; 9 bases fit TRBD2. The V gene's germline CDR1 is SEHNR and CDR2 FQNEAQ (reference sequence). J gave up 4 bases and V 3 bases, and 4 bases lay outside the gene matches. CDR3 length: 14 residues. CDR3 DNA sequence: TGTGCCAGCAGCTTGGCTAGCGGGACGTACGAGCAGTACGTC. Protein: CASSLASGTYEQYV.

The V gene is TRBV30, the J gene TRBJ1-1, with D hard to call. The germline V and J ends were trimmed by 0 bases and 4 bases, with 9 bases remaining between them. Germline V CDR1 and CDR2: GTSNPN, SVGIG (reference sequence). The CDR3 is 13 amino acids. The CDR3 spells CAWSVRPVTEAFF. The CDR3, as DNA: TGTGCCTGGAGTGTACGACCCGTCACTGAAGCTTTCTTT. Drawing the rest from reference TRBV30 and TRBJ1-1, the complete variable domain is SQTIHQWPATLVQPVGSPLSLECTVEGTSNPNLYWYRQAAGRGLQLLFYSVGIGQISSEVPQNLSASRPQDRQFILSSKKLLLSDSGFYLCAWSVRPVTEAFFGQGTRLTVV.

This clonotype showed up many times. The rearrangement links TRBV12-3 or TRBV12-4 to TRBJ1-1; 12 nucleotides line up with TRBD1. With V trimmed by 6 bases and J by 6 bases, 8 bases remained unmatched. The CDR3 consists of 15 residues. CDR3 in amino acids: CASRGTGGPRAEAFF. Here the CDR3 DNA reads TGTGCCAGCAGGGGGACAGGGGGCCCGAGGGCTGAAGCTTTCTTT.

The CDR3 region is CAISGGLGRNEQFF. The CDR3 nucleotides are TGTGCCATCAGTGGAGGACTAGGTCGCAATGAGCAGTTCTTC. V and J are TRBV10-3 and TRBJ2-1; the match to TRBD2 covers 7 bases. Germline V CDR1 and CDR2: ENHRY, SYGVKD. The trim removed 4 bases at V and 6 bases at J, leaving 6 bases unmatched. CDR3 length equals 14 residues.

This clonotype was observed many times. V is TRBV7-2 and J is TRBJ2-7, with a weak D call TRBD2 (6 bases). The germline CDR1 and CDR2 sequences are SGHTA and FQGNSA. The CDR3 has 15 residues. V gave up 1 base and J gave up 2 bases, with 12 bases separating them. The CDR3 sequence is CASSLGSGGPYEQYV. The CDR3 nucleotides are TGTGCCAGCAGCTTAGGGTCCGGGGGTCCCTACGAGCAGTACGTC.

V is TRBV29-1 and J is TRBJ2-1, with D possibly being TRBD1 or TRBD2 (7 bases each). V was clipped by 0 bases and J by 3 bases, with 18 bases between them. Looked up from germline, CDR1 is SQVTM and CDR2 is ANQGSEA. This CDR3 has 17 residues. The CDR3 is CSVEERGGRQGYNEQFF. The DNA of the CDR3 is TGCAGCGTTGAAGAGAGGGGGGGGAGACAGGGCTACAATGAGCAGTTCTTC.

This chain connects TRBV9 to TRBJ1-3; 7 bases align to TRBD1. Germline lookup yields CDR1 SGDLS and CDR2 YYNGEE. The CDR3 has 17 amino acids. V shed 3 bases and J 2 bases; nucleotides not matched to a gene: 11. CDR3 loop: CASSEGGMRGPGNTIYF. In DNA form, the CDR3 reads TGTGCCAGCAGCGAGGGAGGGATGAGGGGGCCTGGAAACACCATATATTTT.

In this sample, this clonotype turned up once. The gene calls are TRBV6-4 and TRBJ2-3; maybe TRBD1 (6 bases). V was shortened by 2 bases and J by 7 bases, with 13 bases between the two germline ends. Per germline, CDR1 MRHNA and CDR2 SNTAGT. The CDR3 runs 14 residues. Here the CDR3 reads CASSDRRGSHTQYF. The CDR3 nucleotides read TGTGCCAGCAGTGACCGCAGGGGCTCACATACGCAGTATTTT.

The table lists this clonotype with many counts. This rearrangement joins TRBV2 to TRBJ2-1, with TRBD2 identical over 7 bases. The junction had 5 bases not matched to a gene; V was cut back by 2 bases and J by 4 bases. The CDR3 extends over 15 amino acids. Germline V gene sequence: CDR1 SNHLY, CDR2 FYNNEI. CDR3 sequence (DNA): TGTGCCAGCAGTGAAAGGGCTAGCGGTTACAATGAGCAGTTCTTC. Its translation: CASSERASGYNEQFF.

The chain links TRBV7-9 to TRBJ2-1; D is perhaps TRBD1 (6 bases). Germline V lookup: CDR1 SEHNR, CDR2 FQNEAQ (reference sequence). CDR3 length: 16 amino acids. The V gene lost 3 bases and the J gene lost 8 bases, with 20 bases spanning the gap. In DNA form, the CDR3 reads TGTGCCAGCAGCTTCCCCGATTTTACAGGGTTGGATGAGCAGTTCTTC. This translates into CASSFPDFTGLDEQFF.

This clonotype occurred a few times. The V gene is TRBV5-8, the J gene TRBJ1-5, with TRBD1 identical over 8 bases. The germline V gene has CDR1 SGHTS and CDR2 YDEGEE. V was clipped by 0 bases and J by 1 base; unmatched bases: 6. The CDR3 length is 17 residues. CDR3 amino acids: CASSLVLGTGSNQPQHF. In nucleotides, the CDR3 is TGTGCCAGCAGCTTGGTCTTAGGGACAGGAAGCAATCAGCCCCAGCATTTT.

This clonotype was detected only a few times. The chain recombines TRBV30 with TRBJ2-1; D gene uncertain. The CDR3 covers 12 residues. Germline V gene sequence: CDR1 GTSNPN, CDR2 SVGIG (reference sequence). V was shortened by 2 bases and J by 7 bases, with 9 bases between the two germline ends. CDR3 coding DNA: TGTGCCTGGAGTAAAGTAGGGAATGAGCAGTTCTTC. Its protein product is CAWSKVGNEQFF.

The chain has TRBV7-9 and TRBJ2-2, with D possibly matching TRBD1 (6 bases). The germline CDR1 and CDR2 sequences are SEHNR and FQNEAQ (reference sequence). This CDR3 has 14 residues. The V gene lost 8 bases and the J gene lost 1 base, with 11 bases spanning the gap. The CDR3 loop reads CASRTEVNTGELFF. The CDR3 region has the DNA TGTGCCAGCCGGACAGAAGTGAACACCGGGGAGCTGTTTTTT.

This clonotype was detected a few times. The chain uses TRBV7-2 and TRBJ1-4, with a possible D match to TRBD1 (5 bases). CDR1 is SGHTA, CDR2 FQGNSA, per germline. V lost 2 bases and J lost 7, with 14 bases in between. CDR3 length equals 15 residues. CDR3 region: CASSLLSGLSEKLFF. Here the CDR3 DNA reads TGTGCCAGCAGCTTACTTTCGGGACTCAGTGAAAAACTGTTTTTT.

This clonotype was seen more than once but under ten times. V is TRBV19 and J is TRBJ2-1, with TRBD1 matching over 7 bases. The CDR3 is 14 residues long. V trimming: 5 bases; J trimming: 6 bases; junction bases outside the gene matches: 7. CDR1 is LNHDA and CDR2 is SQIVND in the germline V gene (reference sequence). The CDR3 sequence: CASSGAGGFNEQFF. The CDR3 DNA reads as TGTGCCAGTAGTGGCGCAGGGGGATTCAATGAGCAGTTCTTC.